Each of the 31 T cell receptor beta chains below was sequenced from the same sample in a study of identifying expanded T cells in peripheral blood (dated 2019 in TCRdb). Libraries came from the immunoSEQ multiplex PCR assay. TCRdb provides this immuneACCESS table in a form limited to in-frame rearrangements. Some clones are lacking; in checked studies, under half of them reflect an unresolved V gene, and why the rest are absent is not known. The sample data list more than 95,000 clones, and around four fifths of these were observed just once. The ten most abundant clones make up 3% to 4% of the sample. The material sequenced was blood. Source of these receptors: a person aged 18-70 years in good health.

The DNA of the CDR3 is TGTGCCAGCACCTCGGGGGGGCCTAACTCCTACGAGCAGTACTTC. This gives the protein CASTSGGPNSYEQYF. The chain employs TRBV11-2 and TRBJ2-7; 8 nucleotides match TRBD2. V shed 7 bases and J 0 bases; nucleotides not matched to a gene: 8. CDR3 size: 15 residues. CDR1 is SGHAT and CDR2 is FQNNGV in the germline V gene.

The CDR3: CASSEWTSGGLYF. CDR3 in DNA: TGTGCCAGCAGTGAATGGACTAGCGGGGGCCTGTACTTC. V gene TRBV2 combines with J gene TRBJ2-7, with 13 nucleotides matching TRBD2. After removal of 2 bases from V and 12 bases from J, the junction contained 4 bases not matched to a gene. CDR1 is SNHLY and CDR2 is FYNNEI in the germline V gene. The CDR3 is made up of 13 amino acids.

On this clone: The sample has other DNA sequences that encode this CDR3 too. The chain links TRBV30 to TRBJ1-1; D not resolved. Germline V CDR1 and CDR2: GTSNPN, SVGIG (reference sequence). V dropped 1 base and J dropped 3 bases, with 9 bases sitting between them. CDR3 size: 13 residues. This CDR3 is CAWSEGSHTEAFF. The CDR3 DNA reads TGTGCCTGGAGTGAGGGTTCACACACTGAAGCTTTCTTT.

CDR3 sequence reads: CASSMWLAEQETQYF. The CDR3 nucleotides are TGTGCCAGTAGTATGTGGTTGGCGGAACAAGAGACCCAGTACTTC. This chain links TRBV19 with TRBJ2-5; D is uncertain. CDR1 and CDR2 (germline): LNHDA, SQIVND (reference sequence). The CDR3 is made up of 15 amino acids. With 3 bases removed from V and 2 bases from J, the gap between germline ends came to 13 bases.

As regards this clone: This may stem from a read error, because a much larger clone lies one nucleotide away. Other DNA sequences from this sample encode an identical CDR3 as well. V usage is TRBV6-4 and J usage is TRBJ1-1, with D uncertain. CDR3 size: 13 residues. The germline V gene has CDR1 MRHNA and CDR2 SNTAGT. Trimming left V 6 bases short and J 1 base short, with 9 bases between. CDR3 in amino acids: CASRDTPNTEAFF. The CDR3, as DNA: TGTGCCAGCAGAGACACCCCGAACACTGAAGCTTTCTTT.

V and J are TRBV6-1 and TRBJ2-5; D call uncertain. The CDR3 length is 13 residues. Between the trimmed V and J ends, which lost 0 bases and 5 bases, there was a span of 7 bases. Germline assignment: CDR1 MNHNS and CDR2 SASEGT. The CDR3 reads CASSEALAETQYF. CDR3 nucleotides: TGTGCCAGCAGTGAAGCGCTTGCGGAGACCCAGTACTTC.

The gene calls are TRBV5-1 and TRBJ2-5; D remains ambiguous. V lost 0 bases to trimming and J lost 8 bases, with 14 bases between them. This CDR3 has 14 amino acids. Germline assignment: CDR1 SGHRS and CDR2 YFSETQ. The chain's CDR3 is CASSLGFGGATQYF. CDR3 DNA: TGCGCCAGCAGCTTGGGCTTCGGCGGAGCAACCCAGTACTTC.

This sequence joins TRBV29-1 and TRBJ2-7; 7 bases agree with TRBD1. With V trimmed by 1 base and J by 4 bases, 7 bases remained unmatched. Germline V gives CDR1 SQVTM, CDR2 ANQGSEA. The CDR3 totals 14 residues. The CDR3 coding sequence is TGCAGCGTTGAAGTTGCCGGCAGGGGGTACGAGCAGTACTTC. It is translated as CSVEVAGRGYEQYF.

In nucleotides, the CDR3 is TGTGCCAGCAGTGCCCCGAGCTCCTACAATGAGCAGTTCTTC. This codes for CASSAPSSYNEQFF. The genes are TRBV5-6 and TRBJ2-1; D is undetermined. V was cut by 5 bases and J by 0 bases, with 9 bases left in between. Germline V gives CDR1 SGHDT, CDR2 YYEEEE. The CDR3 loop spans 14 amino acids.

The chain is built from TRBV6-4 and TRBJ2-3; no clear D gene. The CDR3 has 13 residues. V was shortened by 6 bases and J by 8 bases, with 15 bases between the two germline ends. CDR1 is MRHNA, CDR2 SNTAGT, per germline. CDR3 coding DNA: TGTGCCAGCAGGCAGACACTATTGGGTACGCAGTATTTT. As protein: CASRQTLLGTQYF.

This clone was picked up a small number of times. The V and J genes are TRBV6-1 and TRBJ1-6; D is perhaps TRBD1 (5 bases). CDR3 size: 12 residues. The V gene's germline CDR1 is MNHNS and CDR2 SASEGT. V was clipped by 5 bases and J by 14 bases, with 13 bases between them. CDR3 in DNA: TGTGCCAGCAGTTTATCGGGGGGGACCCTCCACTTT. Protein product: CASSLSGGTLHF.

The chain carries TRBV6-1 and TRBJ1-4; D gene unclear. The ends were cut back, 6 bases at V and 5 bases at J, with 16 bases in the middle. Germline V gene data show CDR1 as MNHNS and CDR2 as SASEGT. The CDR3 length is 15 residues. The CDR3 DNA follows: TGTGCCAGCAGGCAGGCCCTAAATCCAAATGAAAAACTGTTTTTT. Residues: CASRQALNPNEKLFF.

The rearrangement uses TRBV7-2 and TRBJ2-5; D could derive from TRBD1 or TRBD2 (5 bases each). Per the germline V gene, CDR1 is SGHTA and CDR2 is FQGNSA. The CDR3 is 17 residues long. V was shortened by 1 base and J by 5 bases, with 20 bases between the two germline ends. The DNA of the CDR3 is TGTGCCAGCAGCTTAGACCCGGTTGGGACCTTGCGGGAGACCCAGTACTTC. It codes for CASSLDPVGTLRETQYF.

The V and J genes are TRBV19 and TRBJ2-1; 9 bases match TRBD1. The CDR3 is 16 amino acids. J was trimmed by 2 bases and V by 6 bases; bases with no gene match: 8. CDR1 and CDR2 from the germline V gene are LNHDA and SQIVND (reference sequence). The CDR3 here is CASSQLRDRAYNEQFF. CDR3 sequence (DNA): TGTGCCAGTAGCCAGCTCCGGGACAGGGCCTACAATGAGCAGTTCTTC.

The J gene is TRBJ2-6, the V gene TRBV11-2, with D hard to call. Germline V CDR1 and CDR2: SGHAT, FQNNGV. The CDR3 has 15 residues. The ends were cut back, 6 bases at V and 0 bases at J, with 9 bases in the middle. Written as DNA, the CDR3 is TGTGCCAGCAGGGCGTCTCGCTCTGGGGCCAACGTCCTGACTTTC. Translated: CASRASRSGANVLTF.

This chain's CDR3 is CASSQGRTDLTEAFF. For the CDR3, the DNA is TGCGCCAGCAGCCAAGGCCGGACAGACCTCACTGAAGCTTTCTTT. This chain links TRBV4-1 with TRBJ1-1, with D maybe TRBD1 (6 bases). The CDR3 contains 15 residues. V lost 1 base and J lost 4, with 13 bases in between. CDR1 and CDR2 (germline): MGHRA, YSYEKL.

The chain links TRBV6-1 to TRBJ2-7, with D uncertain. CDR3 length: 16 residues. The V end lost 0 bases, the J end lost 6 bases, and 18 bases lay between the germline ends. Germline CDR1 is MNHNS and CDR2 is SASEGT. The chain's CDR3 is CASSEAHGSGPSEQYF. The CDR3 nucleotides read TGTGCCAGCAGTGAAGCTCATGGGTCGGGTCCGTCCGAGCAGTACTTC.

This clone was recorded many times. This chain connects TRBV19 to TRBJ2-2, with D perhaps matching TRBD2 (6 bases). V lost 4 bases to trimming and J lost 3 bases, with 9 bases between them. The CDR3 runs 14 residues. Germline lookup yields CDR1 LNHDA and CDR2 SQIVND (reference sequence). The CDR3 nucleotides are TGTGCCAGTAGTAACTGGGGGGACACCGGGGAGCTGTTTTTT. Translating it yields CASSNWGDTGELFF. The full variable domain, rest sourced from reference TRBV19 and TRBJ2-2, is DGGITQSPKYLFRKEGQNVTLSCEQNLNHDAMYWYRQDPGQGLRLIYYSQIVNDFQKGDIAEGYSVSREKKESFPLTVTSAQKNPTAFYLCASSNWGDTGELFFGEGSRLTVL.

The V gene is TRBV15, the J gene TRBJ1-2, with a tentative D call TRBD1 (6 bases). The CDR3 length is 15 residues. Germline V gene lookup returns CDR1 LNHNV and CDR2 YYDKDF (reference sequence). V was shortened by 0 bases and J by 3 bases, with 11 bases between the two germline ends. CDR3 in amino acids: CATSRDPTGYYGYTF. DNA for the CDR3: TGTGCCACCAGCAGAGATCCGACAGGCTACTATGGCTACACCTTC.

The V and J genes are TRBV7-6 and TRBJ1-1; no clear D. The germline V gene encodes CDR1 SGHVS and CDR2 FNYEAQ. Trimming cost V 3 bases and J 3 bases, with 8 bases left between them. CDR3 length: 13 amino acids. In DNA form, the CDR3 reads TGTGCCAGCAGCTTTCAATCGTACACTGAAGCTTTCTTT. It translates to CASSFQSYTEAFF.

The rearrangement links TRBV30 to TRBJ2-7; TRBD2 might be the D (7 bases). V lost 0 bases to trimming and J lost 7 bases, with 19 bases between them. This CDR3 comprises 15 residues. Germline V gene data show CDR1 as GTSNPN and CDR2 as SVGIG (reference sequence). In nucleotides, the CDR3 is TGTGCCTGGAGTGTACTCCTAAGGGGGGGCGGGGAGCAGTACTTC. Protein sequence: CAWSVLLRGGGEQYF.

The chain couples TRBV5-8 to TRBJ2-5; D is unclear. Trimming stripped 2 bases from V and 2 bases from J, with 7 bases between. This CDR3 is built from 13 residues. CDR1 and CDR2 (germline): SGHTS, YDEGEE. The CDR3 sequence: CASSLAQQETQYF. The CDR3 region has the DNA TGTGCCAGCAGCTTAGCCCAACAAGAGACCCAGTACTTC.

V gene TRBV9 combines with J gene TRBJ2-2, with 10 bases that match TRBD1. The CDR3 extends over 16 amino acids. In germline, CDR1 is SGDLS, CDR2 YYNGEE. J gave up 0 bases and V 4 bases, and 3 bases lay outside the gene matches. Written as DNA, the CDR3 is TGTGCCAGCAGCCCGACAGGGGGCGCGAACACCGGGGAGCTGTTTTTT. It specifies CASSPTGGANTGELFF.

The chain is built from TRBV5-6 and TRBJ1-4; D unclear. CDR3 length equals 15 residues. Trimming shortened V by 4 bases and J by 7 bases, and 17 bases separated the two germline ends. Per germline, CDR1 SGHDT and CDR2 YYEEEE. The CDR3 loop reads CASSPLEQSGEKLFF. In DNA form, the CDR3 reads TGTGCCAGCAGCCCTCTCGAGCAGTCGGGTGAAAAACTGTTTTTT.

The J gene is TRBJ1-2, the V gene TRBV5-1; D uncertain. Germline V gives CDR1 SGHRS, CDR2 YFSETQ. This CDR3 contains 14 residues. Trimming took 1 base from V and 1 from J, leaving 8 bases between them. The CDR3 region has the DNA TGCGCCAGCAGCTTGTCCACAAATAACTATGGCTACACCTTC. This gives the protein CASSLSTNNYGYTF.

The chain is built from TRBV7-9 and TRBJ1-5; D uncertain. CDR3 length: 16 residues. Looked up from germline, CDR1 is SEHNR and CDR2 is FQNEAQ (reference sequence). The V end lost 5 bases, the J end lost 1 base, and 15 bases lay between the germline ends. The CDR3, as DNA: TGTGCCAGCAGCAGTTACTCCGGGCCCAGCAATCAGCCCCAGCATTTT. This gives the protein CASSSYSGPSNQPQHF.

The V call is TRBV7-9, the J call TRBJ1-5; D call uncertain. The CDR3 length is 12 residues. The V gene's germline CDR1 is SEHNR and CDR2 FQNEAQ (reference sequence). The ends were cut back, 5 bases at V and 7 bases at J, with 9 bases in the middle. The CDR3 DNA is TGTGCCAGCAGCCTCGACCCGCAGCCCCAGCATTTT. This codes for CASSLDPQPQHF.

This clone showed up just a few times. V and J are TRBV5-1 and TRBJ2-2, with 13 bases matching TRBD2. Germline V gives CDR1 SGHRS, CDR2 YFSETQ. V was pared by 4 bases and J by 4 bases, with 10 bases of the junction left unmatched. The CDR3 has 18 residues. The CDR3 sequence: CASSRHTTSGGSTGELFF. As DNA, the CDR3 is TGCGCCAGCAGCCGACACACGACTAGCGGGGGGTCCACCGGGGAGCTGTTTTTT.

This clone was found once. The chain combines TRBV5-4 with TRBJ2-7; TRBD1 might be the D (5 bases). Germline V gene sequence: CDR1 SGHNT, CDR2 YYREEE (reference sequence). The CDR3 contains 15 residues. V was trimmed by 7 bases and J by 0 bases, leaving 17 bases between them. This CDR3 is CASGQPQGSSYEQYF. The CDR3 DNA follows: TGTGCCAGCGGCCAACCCCAGGGTAGCTCCTACGAGCAGTACTTC.

This clone was picked up one time. The chain has TRBV10-3 and TRBJ2-5; TRBD2 might be the D (6 bases). There are 13 residues in the CDR3. Germline lookup yields CDR1 ENHRY and CDR2 SYGVKD. The V gene lost 8 bases and the J gene lost 2 bases, with 12 bases spanning the gap. CDR3 in amino acids: CAISAGLQETQYF. The CDR3 nucleotides read TGTGCCATCTCCGCGGGGCTGCAAGAGACCCAGTACTTC.

The chain has TRBV19 and TRBJ1-5; D is uncertain. The V gene lost 7 bases and the J gene lost 4 bases, with 14 bases spanning the gap. The CDR3 is made up of 14 amino acids. Germline-derived CDR1 and CDR2 are LNHDA and SQIVND (reference sequence). DNA for the CDR3: TGTGCCAGTAAGGGCCCTTCCCTTAATCAGCCCCAGCATTTT. Residues: CASKGPSLNQPQHF.